This is a list of T cell receptor beta chains from one sample in a study of blood T cells in healthy people across ages. TCRdb used MiXCR to reprocess the 5' RACE reads, holding one entry per CDR3 protein. The table records roughly 680,000 distinct CDR3 sequences, about 21% of them present only once. The sequencing sample was made of blood. The origin of the receptors is a man between 65 and 85 years old in good health. Both conserved end residues are part of each CDR3. Fields, in order: J gene, D gene, clone size, V gene, CDR3 protein, CDR3 DNA. The D gene is left open where the match is weak. Only some rows state a clone size, as once, few, many or a class for expanded clones.

TRBJ2-5,TRBD2,.,TRBV3-1,CASRPREAKETQYF,TGTGCCAGCAGACCCCGGGAGGCGAAGGAGACCCAGTACTTC
TRBJ2-3,TRBD2,few,TRBV6-1,CASSRTSGGDPDTQYF,TGTGCCAGCAGCCGGACTAGCGGGGGTGATCCAGATACGCAGTATTTT
TRBJ2-1,.,many,TRBV29-1,CSVEDKPTSYNEQFF,TGCAGCGTTGAAGATAAGCCCACCTCCTACAATGAGCAGTTCTTC
TRBJ2-7,.,few,TRBV7-2,CASSLVGRDYEQYF,TGTGCCAGCAGCTTAGTTGGCAGGGACTACGAGCAGTACTTC
TRBJ2-7,TRBD2,.,TRBV5-1,CASSSGLAGPYERYF,TGCGCCAGCAGCTCGGGACTAGCGGGACCCTACGAGCGGTACTTC
TRBJ2-1,.,.,TRBV6-6,CASSNRGGGFYNEQFF,TGTGCCAGCAGTAACCGAGGGGGAGGTTTCTACAATGAGCAGTTCTTC
TRBJ1-5,.,few,TRBV28,CASTWGSQPQHF,TGTGCCAGCACCTGGGGCAGTCAGCCCCAGCATTTT
TRBJ2-1,TRBD2,.,TRBV20-1,CSTLAGLLNEQFF,TGCAGTACACTAGCGGGACTTCTAAATGAGCAGTTCTTC
TRBJ1-2,TRBD1,many,TRBV29-1,CSVDGQGAYGYTF,TGCAGCGTTGATGGTCAGGGGGCGTATGGCTACACCTTC
TRBJ1-3,TRBD1,.,TRBV28,CASRRQGASGNTIYF,TGTGCCAGCAGAAGGCAGGGGGCTAGTGGAAACACCATATATTTT
TRBJ2-3,TRBD2,.,TRBV7-2,CASSLESASGRGWADTQYF,TGTGCCAGCAGCTTAGAGTCAGCTAGCGGGAGGGGATGGGCAGATACGCAGTATTTT
TRBJ2-1,.,.,TRBV7-2,CASSLLNYNEQFF,TGTGCCAGCAGCCTCCTAAACTACAATGAGCAGTTCTTC
TRBJ2-7,.,.,TRBV5-6,CASSRRESSYEQYF,TGTGCCAGCAGCCGCAGGGAATCCTCCTACGAGCAGTACTTC
TRBJ2-6,TRBD1,.,TRBV5-1,CASSTGQGGGANVLTF,TGCGCCAGCAGCACGGGACAGGGAGGTGGGGCCAACGTCCTGACTTTC
TRBJ2-7,.,.,TRBV18,CASPPPGSSIEQYF,TGTGCCAGCCCACCACCAGGGTCCTCCATCGAGCAGTACTTC
TRBJ1-1,TRBD1,few,TRBV7-2,CASSLQGGRGEAFF,TGTGCCAGCAGCTTACAGGGGGGCAGGGGTGAAGCTTTCTTT
TRBJ2-7,.,.,TRBV20-1,CSARPQGRNEQYF,TGCAGTGCTAGACCACAGGGGAGGAACGAGCAGTACTTC
TRBJ2-5,.,.,TRBV29-1,CSVALGLAKETQYF,TGCAGCGTTGCCCTCGGGCTAGCGAAAGAGACCCAGTACTTC
TRBJ1-2,TRBD1,.,TRBV15,CATSAGQGYGYTF,TGTGCCACCAGCGCAGGACAGGGCTATGGCTACACCTTC
TRBJ1-6,.,few,TRBV7-2,CAISLVGGALNSPLHF,TGTGCCATCAGCTTAGTTGGGGGCGCTTTAAATTCACCCCTCCACTTT
TRBJ2-3,TRBD2,.,TRBV4-1,CASSQEVSSGSDTQYF,TGCGCCAGCAGCCAAGAGGTATCTAGCGGGAGTGATACGCAGTATTTT
TRBJ2-7,.,few,TRBV30,CAGAGSYEQYF,TGTGCCGGCGCAGGGTCCTACGAGCAGTACTTC
TRBJ2-6,.,few,TRBV2,CASSTSLGAGANVLTF,TGTGCCAGCAGCACCTCACTTGGGGCTGGGGCCAACGTCCTGACTTTC
TRBJ2-7,TRBD1,few,TRBV12-3/TRBV12-4,CAGSYGQGHYEQYF,TGTGCCGGCAGCTACGGACAGGGCCACTACGAGCAGTACTTC
TRBJ2-7,.,few,TRBV25-1,CASRGENEQYF,TGTGCCAGCAGAGGTGAAAACGAGCAGTACTTC
TRBJ2-3,TRBD2,few,TRBV5-1,CASRGTSGTTSTDTQYF,TGCGCCAGCAGGGGGACTAGCGGGACCACTAGCACAGATACGCAGTATTTT
TRBJ2-1,.,few,TRBV9,CASSVAFGDYNEQFF,TGTGCCAGCAGCGTAGCGTTCGGGGACTACAATGAGCAGTTCTTC
TRBJ2-3,.,few,TRBV20-1,CSASELTRSTDTQYF,TGCAGTGCTAGCGAGCTTACCCGTAGCACAGATACGCAGTATTTT
TRBJ2-3,.,.,TRBV20-1,CSARVRGSSTDTQYF,TGCAGTGCTAGAGTGCGGGGTTCTAGCACAGATACGCAGTATTTT
TRBJ2-3,TRBD1,few,TRBV29-1,CSVDSGQGSDTQYF,TGCAGCGTTGACTCGGGACAGGGTTCAGATACGCAGTATTTT
TRBJ2-5,.,few,TRBV5-1,CASSFRGSEQEIQYF,TGCGCCAGCAGCTTTCGCGGGTCGGAGCAAGAGATCCAGTACTTC
TRBJ2-1,.,few,TRBV6-2/TRBV6-3,CASSHAESSYNEQFF,TGTGCCAGCAGTCACGCGGAGAGCTCCTACAATGAGCAGTTCTTC
TRBJ2-1,.,few,TRBV12-3/TRBV12-4,CASSPDRDYGQFF,TGTGCCAGCAGTCCCGACAGGGACTACGGGCAGTTCTTC
TRBJ2-3,.,.,TRBV10-3,CAISDPDTQYF,TGTGCCATCAGTGACCCAGATACGCAGTATTTT
TRBJ2-2,.,.,TRBV11-2,CASSLERVGRELFF,TGTGCCAGCAGCTTAGAGCGCGTGGGAAGGGAGCTGTTTTTT
TRBJ2-7,.,few,TRBV12-3/TRBV12-4,CASSAGVHEQYF,TGTGCCAGCAGTGCAGGGGTCCACGAGCAGTACTTC
TRBJ2-3,TRBD1,many,TRBV28,CASSKGQVTDTQYF,TGTGCCAGCAGTAAGGGACAGGTCACAGATACGCAGTATTTT
TRBJ1-4,.,.,TRBV3-1,CASSHKGGEKLFF,TGTGCCAGCAGCCATAAGGGCGGGGAAAAACTGTTTTTT
TRBJ2-5,.,.,TRBV20-1,CSANDVQETQYF,TGCAGTGCGAATGACGTACAAGAGACCCAGTACTTC
TRBJ2-3,.,few,TRBV5-1,CASRQEPYTDMQYF,TGCGCCAGCAGGCAGGAACCTTACACAGATATGCAGTATTTT
TRBJ2-1,TRBD2,many,TRBV2,CASKGLDYNEQFF,TGTGCCAGCAAGGGACTAGACTACAATGAGCAGTTCTTC